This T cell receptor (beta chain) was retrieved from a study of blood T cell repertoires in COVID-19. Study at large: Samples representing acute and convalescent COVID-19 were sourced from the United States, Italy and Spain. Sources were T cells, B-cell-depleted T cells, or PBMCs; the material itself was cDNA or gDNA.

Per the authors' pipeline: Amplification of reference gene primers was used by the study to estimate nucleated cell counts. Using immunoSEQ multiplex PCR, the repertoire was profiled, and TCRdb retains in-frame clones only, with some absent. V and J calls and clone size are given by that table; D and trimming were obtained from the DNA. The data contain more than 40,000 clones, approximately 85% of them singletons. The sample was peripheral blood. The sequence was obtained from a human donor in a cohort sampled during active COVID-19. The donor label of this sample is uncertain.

The CDR3 is CAISTQGATEAFF. The CDR3 nucleotides are TGTGCCATCAGCACACAGGGGGCAACTGAAGCTTTCTTT. The V call is TRBV10-3, the J call TRBJ1-1; 9 bases agree with TRBD1. CDR1 is ENHRY, CDR2 SYGVKD, per germline. The V and J ends lost 6 bases and 5 bases, in that order; junction bases with no gene match: 4. CDR3 length: 13 residues.